A selection of T cell receptor beta chains follows, all from one sample in a study of shared clonotypes between healthy human individuals. Assay used: immunoSEQ multiplex PCR; TCRdb lists only in-frame clones, some missing. The data show roughly 2.5 million clones, with more than 80% seen just once and around 0.14% held by the top ten. Sequencing was carried out using naive CD4+ T cells sorted from blood. Receptors originate from a man aged 18 to 29 in good health. Each CDR3 is given with its conserved first and last residue. D genes are given only for firm matches. For some rows the clone size is stated as once, few or many, or as a class when expanded; others skip it.

>TRBD2|TRBV4-3|TRBJ2-7|-
CASSQGSGLVGTYEQYF
TGCGCCAGCAGCCAGGGGTCAGGACTAGTCGGTACCTACGAGCAGTACTTC
>-|TRBV2|TRBJ1-2|-
CASSEGGPFAGGYTF
TGTGCCAGCAGTGAAGGAGGCCCTTTTGCTGGGGGCTACACCTTC
>-|TRBV20-1|TRBJ1-1|-
CSAGGTDEAFF
TGCAGTGCCGGAGGGACGGATGAAGCTTTCTTT
>TRBD1|TRBV2|TRBJ1-3|-
CASRGQGGNTIYF
TGTGCCAGCAGAGGACAGGGGGGAAACACCATATATTTT
>-|TRBV7-9|TRBJ2-5|-
CASSLTETQYF
TGTGCCAGCAGCTTAACCGAGACCCAGTACTTC
>-|TRBV5-6|TRBJ1-2|-
CASTRSGIANTF
TGTGCCAGCACCCGATCCGGGATTGCAAACACCTTC
>-|TRBV2|TRBJ1-4|-
CASKAATNEKLFF
TGTGCCAGCAAGGCGGCAACTAATGAAAAACTGTTTTTT
>TRBD2|TRBV5-6|TRBJ2-7|-
CASSLAGGAGLYEQYF
TGTGCCAGCAGCCTTGCCGGGGGAGCGGGGTTGTACGAGCAGTACTTC
>-|TRBV5-1|TRBJ2-7|-
CASSLGGSSYEQYF
TGCGCCAGCAGCTTGGGAGGGTCGTCCTACGAGCAGTACTTC
>-|TRBV10-3|TRBJ2-7|-
CASQGGGYEQYF
TGTGCCAGCCAGGGAGGAGGCTACGAGCAGTACTTC
>TRBD1|TRBV6-1|TRBJ1-3|once
CASSEKYRGPGNTIYF
TGTGCCAGCAGTGAAAAATACAGGGGACCTGGAAACACCATATATTTT
>TRBD2|TRBV19|TRBJ2-2|-
CASSARLATNTGELFF
TGTGCCAGTAGTGCAAGACTAGCGACAAACACCGGGGAGCTGTTTTTT
>-|TRBV19|TRBJ2-5|-
CASSTGAQETQYF
TGTGCCAGTAGTACCGGGGCCCAAGAGACCCAGTACTTC
>-|TRBV6-5|TRBJ2-2|-
CATRQGSTGELFF
TGTGCCACCCGCCAGGGTTCCACCGGGGAGCTGTTTTTT
>TRBD2|TRBV9|TRBJ2-5|-
CASSSWTSEAQYF
TGTGCCAGCAGCTCGTGGACTAGCGAGGCGCAGTACTTC
>-|TRBV9|TRBJ1-2|-
CASSPNPGHSNYGYTF
TGTGCCAGCAGCCCTAATCCAGGACATTCTAACTATGGCTACACCTTC
>-|TRBV6-6|TRBJ2-5|-
CASSQRHQETQYF
TGTGCCAGCAGCCAGCGGCACCAAGAGACCCAGTACTTC
>TRBD1|TRBV29-1|TRBJ1-2|-
CSVEGQGVYGYTF
TGCAGCGTTGAGGGACAGGGAGTCTATGGCTACACCTTC
>TRBD1|TRBV28|TRBJ2-7|-
CASSPPGQGIEQYF
TGTGCCAGCAGTCCCCCGGGACAGGGTATCGAGCAGTACTTC
>-|TRBV5-5|TRBJ1-3|-
CASSSLAGPHSGNTIYF
TGTGCCAGCAGCTCCCTCGCGGGCCCCCACTCTGGAAACACCATATATTTT
>-|TRBV5-1|TRBJ2-7|-
CASSYTGSREQYF
TGCGCCAGCAGTTACACAGGGTCGCGGGAGCAGTACTTC
>-|TRBV28|TRBJ1-3|-
CASSLVGVSGNTIYF
TGTGCCAGCAGTTTAGTAGGGGTGTCTGGAAACACCATATATTTT
>TRBD1|TRBV7-9|TRBJ1-4|once
CASSPGQYEKLFF
TGTGCCAGCAGCCCGGGACAGTATGAAAAACTGTTTTTT
>TRBD1|TRBV11-1|TRBJ2-3|-
CASSPDRGLKDTQYF
TGTGCCAGCAGCCCGGACAGGGGGCTTAAAGATACGCAGTATTTT
>-|TRBV6-4|TRBJ2-4|-
CASSDKGVGKNIQYF
TGTGCCAGCAGTGACAAGGGGGTAGGGAAAAACATTCAGTACTTC
>TRBD1|TRBV5-5|TRBJ2-2|-
CASSPTGTGYTGELFF
TGTGCCAGCAGCCCTACCGGGACAGGGTACACCGGGGAGCTGTTTTTT
>-|TRBV4-1|TRBJ2-5|-
CASSQVGVSQETQYF
TGCGCCAGCAGCCAAGTAGGTGTATCCCAAGAGACCCAGTACTTC
>TRBD2|TRBV18|TRBJ2-7|-
CASSPPAPLAGGRYEQYF
TGTGCCAGCTCACCACCGGCCCCACTAGCGGGGGGACGATACGAGCAGTACTTC
>-|TRBV7-2|TRBJ1-6|-
CASSYSGTLHNSPLHF
TGTGCCAGCAGCTACTCCGGGACGTTACATAATTCACCCCTCCACTTT
>TRBD1|TRBV4-1|TRBJ2-7|-
CASSRFGTGAYEQYF
TGCGCCAGCAGTCGCTTTGGGACAGGGGCCTACGAGCAGTACTTC
>-|TRBV5-1|TRBJ2-1|-
CASSLEPPAAYNEQFF
TGCGCCAGCAGCTTGGAGCCTCCGGCCGCTTATAATGAGCAGTTCTTC
>-|TRBV30|TRBJ2-6|-
CACFSGANVLTF
TGTGCCTGTTTCTCTGGGGCCAACGTCCTGACTTTC
>-|TRBV7-5|TRBJ2-3|-
CARSLLAGSTDTQYF
TGTGCCAGAAGCCTACTAGCGGGAAGCACAGATACGCAGTATTTT
>-|TRBV6-5|TRBJ2-1|-
CASSVGLAYNEQFF
TGTGCCAGCAGTGTGGGTCTCGCGTACAATGAGCAGTTCTTC
>-|TRBV5-1|TRBJ2-5|-
CASSQNPGHPQETQYF
TGCGCCAGCAGCCAGAACCCGGGACACCCGCAAGAGACCCAGTACTTC
>-|TRBV21-1|TRBJ1-5|-
CASSSLTLNSNQPQHF
TGTGCCAGCAGCAGCTTGACGTTGAATAGCAATCAGCCCCAGCATTTT
>-|TRBV10-2|TRBJ2-3|-
CASSESSLVGTDTQYF
TGCGCCAGCAGTGAGTCCTCACTAGTGGGCACAGATACGCAGTATTTT
>-|TRBV6-5|TRBJ2-7|-
CASSYDASSYEQYF
TGTGCCAGCAGTTACGACGCTAGCTCCTACGAGCAGTACTTC
>TRBD1|TRBV28|TRBJ1-5|-
CASRPGTGRSQPQHF
TGTGCCAGCAGACCAGGGACAGGGAGAAGTCAGCCCCAGCATTTT
>TRBD2|TRBV9|TRBJ2-3|-
CASSVTGGPADTQYF
TGTGCCAGCAGCGTAACGGGGGGGCCGGCGGATACGCAGTATTTT
>-|TRBV5-4|TRBJ2-3|-
CASRGELSTDTQYF
TGTGCCAGCAGGGGGGAACTTAGCACAGATACGCAGTATTTT
>-|TRBV7-2|TRBJ2-7|-
CASSLTPQTEQYF
TGTGCCAGCAGCCTTACTCCCCAGACCGAGCAGTACTTC